Below, 10 T cell receptor beta chains from the same sample are listed, as sequenced in a study of shared T cell receptors in the human thymus. Assay used: immunoSEQ multiplex PCR; TCRdb lists only in-frame clones, some missing. The sample has roughly 560,000 clones; approximately 80% are singletons. The same sample was also studied in work on human thymus T cells.

Sequencing was carried out using thymocytes. Receptors originate from a boy younger than two with a congenital heart defect.

The V gene is TRBV2, the J gene TRBJ1-5, with D maybe TRBD1 (5 bases). V was clipped by 6 bases and J by 0 bases, with 18 bases between them. The CDR3 has 17 residues. CDR1 is SNHLY and CDR2 is FYNNEI in the germline V gene. CDR3 protein: CASSLTHDSHSNQPQHF. The CDR3 DNA reads TGTGCCAGCAGCCTTACCCATGACAGCCATAGCAATCAGCCCCAGCATTTT.

This chain connects TRBV6-6 to TRBJ2-1; tentative D call: TRBD1 (6 bases). Germline loops: CDR1 MNHNY, CDR2 SVGAGI (reference sequence). CDR3 size: 14 residues. V was trimmed by 7 bases and J by 3 bases, leaving 13 bases between them. The CDR3 loop is CASIPGGLYNEQFF. CDR3 DNA: TGTGCCAGCATCCCTGGGGGCCTCTACAATGAGCAGTTCTTC.

This sequence joins TRBV14 and TRBJ2-7; TRBD1 aligns across 8 bases. The germline gives CDR1 SGHDN, CDR2 FVKESK. Trimming at V came to 10 bases and at J to 5 bases, leaving 7 bases not matched to a gene. CDR3 length: 12 amino acids. In nucleotides, the CDR3 is TGTGCCACCGGACAGGGAATCCACGAGCAGTACTTC. Translating gives CATGQGIHEQYF.

This clone was seen more than once but under ten times. The V call is TRBV6-1, the J call TRBJ2-7, with D possibly matching TRBD1 (5 bases). The CDR3 runs 12 residues. The ends were cut back, 6 bases at V and 3 bases at J, with 9 bases in the middle. The germline V gene has CDR1 MNHNS and CDR2 SASEGT. The CDR3 is CASRKDSYEQYF. CDR3 in DNA: TGTGCCAGCAGGAAAGACAGCTACGAGCAGTACTTC.

The chain recombines TRBV11-2 with TRBJ2-1; the match to TRBD2 covers 12 bases. Looked up from germline, CDR1 is SGHAT and CDR2 is FQNNGV. The CDR3 covers 17 residues. V lost 1 base and J lost 7; bases outside the gene matches: 8. Here the CDR3 DNA reads TGTGCCAGCAGCTTAGGCGCTCTAGCGGGAGGGCCTAATGAGCAGTTCTTC. Translation: CASSLGALAGGPNEQFF. The full variable domain, in which reference TRBV11-2 and TRBJ2-1 provide the parts outside the CDR3, is EAGVAQSPRYKIIEKRQSVAFWCNPISGHATLYWYQQILGQGPKLLIQFQNNGVVDDSQLPKDRFSAERLKGVDSTLKIQPAKLEDSAVYLCASSLGALAGGPNEQFFGPGTRLTVL.

This CDR3 is CASSQVRNTIYF. CDR3 DNA sequence: TGTGCCAGCAGTCAGGTCAGAAACACCATATATTTT. The J gene is TRBJ1-3, the V gene TRBV2; D gene ambiguous. V lost 5 bases, J lost 5 bases, and 7 bases lay in between. The CDR3 is 12 amino acids. CDR1 is SNHLY, CDR2 FYNNEI, per germline.

The J gene is TRBJ2-7, the V gene TRBV5-4; the match to TRBD2 covers 8 bases. The CDR3 covers 15 residues. Germline lookup yields CDR1 SGHNT and CDR2 YYREEE (reference sequence). J was trimmed by 2 bases and V by 1 base; bases with no gene match: 5. CDR3 in amino acids: CASSLTSGAPYEQYF. CDR3 nucleotide sequence: TGTGCCAGCAGCTTGACTAGCGGAGCCCCCTACGAGCAGTACTTC.

The genes are TRBV27 and TRBJ1-5; a weak D match, TRBD1 (5 bases). Germline V lookup: CDR1 MNHEY, CDR2 SMNVEV (reference sequence). V lost 5 bases to trimming and J lost 9 bases, with 11 bases between them. The CDR3 consists of 12 residues. The CDR3 protein is CASSGGVGPQHF. In DNA, the CDR3 is TGTGCCAGCAGTGGGGGGGTGGGGCCCCAGCATTTT.

This rearrangement joins TRBV15 to TRBJ1-5, with 11 bases matching TRBD1. The germline V gene encodes CDR1 LNHNV and CDR2 YYDKDF (reference sequence). Trimming removed 0 bases from V and 5 bases from J; junction bases left unmatched: 3. The CDR3 runs 16 residues. CDR3 coding DNA: TGTGCCACCAGCAGAGATTTGGGACAGGGGGATCAGCCCCAGCATTTT. Protein: CATSRDLGQGDQPQHF.

The rearrangement uses TRBV27 and TRBJ2-1; D perhaps matches TRBD2 (6 bases). V gave up 0 bases and J gave up 7 bases, with 19 bases separating them. The CDR3 totals 17 residues. Looked up from germline, CDR1 is MNHEY and CDR2 is SMNVEV (reference sequence). The CDR3 DNA reads as TGTGCCAGCAGTTTATCGTTTTGGGGGACTCGACCTAATGAGCAGTTCTTC. This codes for CASSLSFWGTRPNEQFF.